The clone carrying this T cell receptor (beta chain) has just a few counts. The target antigen is unknown. The V end lost 1 base, the J end lost 4 bases, and 7 bases lay between the germline ends. The CDR3 has 13 residues. CDR1 is MNHNS and CDR2 is SASEGT in the germline V gene. Profiling relied on immunoSEQ multiplex PCR, and the TCRdb table lists in-frame clones only, not all of them. The top ten hold 2.8% of the sample, which has 190,000 or so clones, about four fifths seen once. This record belongs to a study of cytomegalovirus exposure and HLA in healthy donors. Study-level findings and limits: The CMV antigen specificity of a few CMV-associated chains was confirmed through in vitro analysis. Among TCR beta chains, those listed as cytomegalovirus-associated numbered 164. Despite most TCR sequences being rare, some public TCRs occurred in many donors.

Sequenced sample: PBMCs. This TCR was sampled from a woman between 18 and 29 years old in good health and CMV-seropositive. This chain links TRBV6-1 with TRBJ1-2; the D is unclear. CDR3: CASSEVLRYGYTF. CDR3 coding DNA: TGTGCCAGCAGTGAAGTCCTTCGCTATGGCTACACCTTC.